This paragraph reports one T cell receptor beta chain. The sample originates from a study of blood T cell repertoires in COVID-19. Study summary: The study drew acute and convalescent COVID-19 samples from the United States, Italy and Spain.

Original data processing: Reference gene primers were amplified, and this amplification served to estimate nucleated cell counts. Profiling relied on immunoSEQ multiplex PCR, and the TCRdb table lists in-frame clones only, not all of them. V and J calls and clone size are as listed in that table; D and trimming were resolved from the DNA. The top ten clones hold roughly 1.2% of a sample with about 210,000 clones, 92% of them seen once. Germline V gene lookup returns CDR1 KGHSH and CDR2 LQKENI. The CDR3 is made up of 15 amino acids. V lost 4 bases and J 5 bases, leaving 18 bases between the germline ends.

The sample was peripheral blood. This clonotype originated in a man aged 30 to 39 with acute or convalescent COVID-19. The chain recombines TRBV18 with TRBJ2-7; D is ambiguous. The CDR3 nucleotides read TGTGCCAGCTCACTAGACGCTAGAGCAAGTAACGAGCAGTACTTC. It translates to CASSLDARASNEQYF.